Presented here are 22 T cell receptor beta chains from one specimen sequenced in a study of blood T cell repertoires in COVID-19. TCRdb keeps only in-frame clones here, not all; method: immunoSEQ multiplex PCR. The sample records about 140,000 clones, over 80% being singletons. The sample was peripheral blood. The receptors derive from a human donor in a cohort sampled during active COVID-19.

The rearrangement joins TRBV27 to TRBJ1-2; D is unresolved. V lost 6 bases, J lost 8 bases, and 13 bases lay in between. Germline V gene data show CDR1 as MNHEY and CDR2 as SMNVEV (reference sequence). The CDR3 totals 12 residues. This chain's CDR3 is CASSSGVRGYTF. CDR3 coding DNA: TGTGCCAGCAGCTCTGGAGTGCGGGGCTACACCTTC.

The genes are TRBV30 and TRBJ2-1; 10 nucleotides match TRBD2. The CDR3 has 15 amino acids. J lost 11 bases, V lost 5 bases, and 15 bases had no gene match. The germline CDR1 and CDR2 sequences are GTSNPN and SVGIG (reference sequence). The CDR3 nucleotides are TGTGCCTGGGCCAAAGGATTAGCGGGAGGCTACCAGCAGTTCTTC. Translated: CAWAKGLAGGYQQFF.

The V and J genes are TRBV5-4 and TRBJ2-2; TRBD2 aligns across 7 bases. Germline loops: CDR1 SGHNT, CDR2 YYREEE (reference sequence). V was clipped by 0 bases and J by 4 bases; unmatched bases: 6. There are 16 residues in the CDR3. Here the CDR3 DNA reads TGTGCCAGCAGCTTGGCCGGCGGGAGAGGCACCGGGGAGCTGTTTTTT. Its protein is CASSLAGGRGTGELFF.

The chain links TRBV10-3 to TRBJ2-7; 10 bases fit TRBD1. The germline V gene encodes CDR1 ENHRY and CDR2 SYGVKD. V gave up 2 bases and J gave up 6 bases; unmatched junction bases: 4. CDR3 length: 14 residues. In DNA, the CDR3 is TGTGCCATCAGTGAGGGGACAGGGGTCTCCGAGCAGTACTTC. It encodes CAISEGTGVSEQYF.

This clone was counted only a few times. The chain links TRBV4-1 to TRBJ2-7; D may be TRBD1 (6 bases). CDR1 MGHRA and CDR2 YSYEKL come from the germline V gene. The CDR3 has 17 residues. Trimming cost V 1 base and J 5 bases, with 21 bases left between them. CDR3 amino acids: CASSQGPRTGSSDEQYF. CDR3 bases: TGCGCCAGCAGCCAAGGTCCCCGAACAGGGTCTTCGGACGAGCAGTACTTC.

This chain links TRBV13 with TRBJ1-2; TRBD1 aligns across 7 bases. Germline V lookup: CDR1 PRHDT, CDR2 FYEKMQ (reference sequence). The CDR3 spans 18 residues. The V gene end was trimmed by 4 bases and the J gene end by 3 bases; junction bases not matched to a gene: 17. DNA for the CDR3: TGTGCCAGCAGCTCTATTCCAGGGGGTTCCTTACTTGACTATGGCTACACCTTC. Translated, it gives CASSSIPGGSLLDYGYTF.

The CDR3 DNA sequence: TGTGCCAGCAGGCCAGCAGGACGCCCGGGTAGCGGTGGCTACACCTTC. Protein sequence: CASRPAGRPGSGGYTF. The chain joins TRBV7-9 to TRBJ1-2, with D unresolved. The CDR3 loop spans 16 amino acids. CDR1 is SEHNR and CDR2 is FQNEAQ in the germline V gene (reference sequence). Trimming removed 6 bases from V and 7 bases from J, with 24 bases in between.

V is TRBV12-3 or TRBV12-4 and J is TRBJ1-1; D is possibly TRBD1 (5 bases). The CDR3 has 13 amino acids. Between the trimmed V and J ends, which lost 3 bases and 6 bases, there was a span of 11 bases. CDR3 region: CASSLEGWAEAFF. The CDR3 nucleotides are TGTGCCAGCAGTTTGGAGGGGTGGGCTGAAGCTTTCTTT.

This clone was picked up a small number of times. The chain is built from TRBV4-1 and TRBJ1-1; TRBD1 aligns across 7 bases. Germline values: CDR1 MGHRA, CDR2 YSYEKL. The V segment lost 3 bases and the J segment 10 bases; nucleotides outside the gene matches: 11. CDR3 length: 14 amino acids. CDR3: CASSQEGTAAAAFF. CDR3 bases: TGCGCCAGCAGCCAGGAGGGGACAGCGGCGGCAGCTTTCTTT.

This chain links TRBV9 with TRBJ2-2; 8 bases map to TRBD1. V dropped 3 bases and J dropped 1; count of bases not matched to a gene: 2. CDR3 length: 15 amino acids. CDR1 and CDR2 (germline): SGDLS, YYNGEE. The chain's CDR3 is CASSAGTGNTGELFF. In DNA form, the CDR3 reads TGTGCCAGCAGCGCCGGGACAGGGAACACCGGGGAGCTGTTTTTT.

This clone has only one observation. The chain carries TRBV2 and TRBJ2-1; 7 nucleotides align to TRBD2. The CDR3 is 14 residues long. Germline-derived CDR1 and CDR2 are SNHLY and FYNNEI. The J segment lost 6 bases and the V segment lost 6 bases, leaving 8 bases of the junction unmatched. The DNA of the CDR3 is TGTGCCAGCAGCGGGGGACTACCCCTCAATGAGCAGTTCTTC. This translates into CASSGGLPLNEQFF.

The V call is TRBV28, the J call TRBJ1-1, with D uncertain. Trimming cost V 3 bases and J 4 bases, with 6 bases left between them. The CDR3 is 12 amino acids. Looked up from germline, CDR1 is MDHEN and CDR2 is SYDVKM. In DNA, the CDR3 is TGTGCCAGCAGTTTTTTATCCACTGAAGCTTTCTTT. This translates into CASSFLSTEAFF.

The J gene is TRBJ2-7, the V gene TRBV28, with a tentative D call TRBD2 (6 bases). The V and J ends lost 6 bases and 4 bases respectively, with 16 bases between them. Germline V gene data show CDR1 as MDHEN and CDR2 as SYDVKM. The length of the CDR3 is 14 residues. The CDR3 DNA follows: TGTGCCAGCAGACCAAATATGGGGGGATACGAGCAGTACTTC. Its translation: CASRPNMGGYEQYF.

V is TRBV19 and J is TRBJ1-1, with TRBD1 matching over 8 bases. The germline gives CDR1 LNHDA, CDR2 SQIVND (reference sequence). V trimming: 4 bases; J trimming: 3 bases; junction bases outside the gene matches: 7. The CDR3 has 15 amino acids. CDR3 region: CASSTGGDEYTEAFF. The CDR3 DNA reads TGTGCCAGTAGTACAGGGGGCGATGAATACACTGAAGCTTTCTTT.

The chain couples TRBV28 to TRBJ1-5, with D possibly TRBD1 on 6 matching bases. Germline CDR1 reads MDHEN; CDR2 reads SYDVKM. V was pared by 6 bases and J by 4 bases, with 16 bases between. The CDR3 spans 15 residues. This CDR3 is CASRLPGTPNQPQHF. The CDR3 DNA is TGTGCCAGCAGACTCCCCGGGACACCAAATCAGCCCCAGCATTTT.

The chain links TRBV5-1 to TRBJ1-1, with TRBD1 identical over 9 bases. Trimming at V came to 2 bases and at J to 5 bases, leaving 10 bases not matched to a gene. The CDR3 has 16 amino acids. CDR1 is SGHRS and CDR2 is YFSETQ in the germline V gene. CDR3 sequence: CASSFDRGVWGTEAFF. DNA for the CDR3: TGCGCCAGCAGCTTTGACAGGGGGGTATGGGGTACTGAAGCTTTCTTT. The full variable domain, completed using reference TRBV5-1 and TRBJ1-1, is KAGVTQTPRYLIKTRGQQVTLSCSPISGHRSVSWYQQTPGQGLQFLFEYFSETQRNKGNFPGRFSGRQFSNSRSEMNVSTLELGDSALYLCASSFDRGVWGTEAFFGQGTRLTVV.

This chain joins TRBV4-3 and TRBJ1-4; no definite D call. V lost 0 bases and J lost 2, with 10 bases in between. CDR1 is LGHNA and CDR2 is YSLEER in the germline V gene. The CDR3 covers 16 residues. CDR3 loop: CASSQDRGGTNEKLFF. The CDR3 DNA follows: TGCGCCAGCAGCCAAGATCGGGGAGGGACTAATGAAAAACTGTTTTTT.

The chain joins TRBV18 to TRBJ2-2, with unresolved D. Germline V CDR1 and CDR2: KGHSH, LQKENI. The CDR3 is made up of 12 amino acids. V shed 3 bases and J shed 6 bases, with 5 bases lying between them. The CDR3 DNA sequence: TGTGCCAGCTCACCCCTTCCCGGGGAGCTGTTTTTT. Protein: CASSPLPGELFF.

The J gene is TRBJ2-7, the V gene TRBV2, with 9 bases identical to TRBD2. The CDR3 is 15 residues long. Trimming at V came to 6 bases and at J to 3 bases, leaving 9 bases not matched to a gene. Germline CDR1 SNHLY, CDR2 FYNNEI. In DNA form, the CDR3 reads TGTGCCAGCAGGGCGGTACTAGCGGGTGTCTACGAGCAGTACTTC. It translates to CASRAVLAGVYEQYF.

This chain connects TRBV25-1 to TRBJ2-5; the match to TRBD2 covers 13 bases. V was clipped by 4 bases and J by 5 bases; unmatched bases: 10. The CDR3 consists of 17 residues. Germline assignment: CDR1 MGHDK and CDR2 SYGVNS. CDR3 loop: CASSGGLAGVGRETQYF. For the CDR3, the DNA is TGTGCCAGCAGTGGAGGACTAGCGGGAGTCGGGAGGGAGACCCAGTACTTC.

The chain carries TRBV6-5 and TRBJ1-6; no reliable D call. Trimming removed 6 bases from V and 10 bases from J, with 10 bases in between. The germline CDR1 and CDR2 sequences are MNHEY and SVGAGI. The CDR3 totals 12 residues. The CDR3 reads CASRPGNSPLHF. Here the CDR3 DNA reads TGTGCCAGCAGACCGGGAAACTCACCCCTCCACTTT.

This clone was found a few times. The J gene is TRBJ1-1, the V gene TRBV5-1; D is uncertain. The CDR3 totals 13 residues. Germline V lookup: CDR1 SGHRS, CDR2 YFSETQ. Trimming removed 1 base at V and 1 base at J, with 5 bases between. CDR3 sequence reads: CASSLTANTEAFF. The CDR3 nucleotides are TGCGCCAGCAGCTTGACAGCGAACACTGAAGCTTTCTTT.